Below, 25 T cell receptor beta chains from the same sample are listed, as sequenced in a study of monozygotic twins with inflammatory bowel disease. TCRdb reanalyzed the 5' RACE reads and collapses them to one entry per CDR3 protein, without DNA. The listing contains some 440,000 distinct CDR3 sequences. The sample comprised blood. These receptors were collected from a human donor with ulcerative colitis or Crohn's disease, or a healthy co-twin of an affected twin (not recorded which).

The J gene is TRBJ1-1, the V gene TRBV7-3. This CDR3 spans 13 amino acids. Per the germline V gene, CDR1 is SGHTA and CDR2 is FQGTGA. The CDR3 reads CASSFNVNTEAFF.

The genes are TRBV9 and TRBJ1-4; TCRdb reports TRBD1, a call that lacks DNA to check it against. The CDR3 sequence is 15 residues long. In germline, CDR1 is SGDLS, CDR2 YYNGEE. The CDR3 reads CASREPGRSNEKLFF.

This sequence joins TRBV12-3 or TRBV12-4 and TRBJ2-2; TCRdb picks TRBD2, but there is no DNA to check that call. The CDR3 is 16 residues long. The CDR3 protein is CASSPRTAGGAGELFF.

The J gene is TRBJ2-7, the V gene TRBV2; TCRdb gives TRBD2 as the D gene, but with no DNA this cannot be confirmed. CDR1 and CDR2 from the germline V gene are SNHLY and FYNNEI. This CDR3 has 13 residues. The CDR3 here is CASSRNLATEQYF.

The gene calls are TRBV5-1 and TRBJ1-1. Germline V CDR1 and CDR2: SGHRS, YFSETQ. This CDR3 is 13 amino acids long. This CDR3 reads CASSLMENTEAFF.

The rearrangement joins TRBV4-1 to TRBJ1-1; the TRBD1 assignment by TCRdb is unverifiable without DNA. This CDR3 comprises 17 residues. Germline V gene lookup returns CDR1 MGHRA and CDR2 YSYEKL. The CDR3 sequence is CASSQRGVGTSNTEAFF.

The gene calls are TRBV5-6 and TRBJ2-1; without DNA, the TCRdb call of TRBD1 cannot be checked. Germline loops: CDR1 SGHDT, CDR2 YYEEEE. CDR3 size: 15 residues. CDR3: CASSLVGTGNNEQFF. Using reference TRBV5-6 and TRBJ2-1 for the parts outside the CDR3, the full variable domain is DAGVTQSPTHLIKTRGQQVTLRCSPKSGHDTVSWYQQALGQGPQFIFQYYEEEERQRGNFPDRFSGHQFPNYSSELNVNALLLGDSALYLCASSLVGTGNNEQFFGPGTRLTVL.

The V gene is TRBV12-3 or TRBV12-4, the J gene TRBJ1-1. The CDR3 loop spans 14 amino acids. This CDR3 reads CASSYGPSYGEAFF.

This chain joins TRBV7-9 and TRBJ1-1; the TRBD1 assignment by TCRdb is unverifiable without DNA. Germline V lookup: CDR1 SEHNR, CDR2 FQNEAQ (reference sequence). This CDR3 comprises 16 residues. Here the CDR3 reads CASSHGQGYMNTEAFF.

The chain couples TRBV11-2 to TRBJ2-7; TCRdb calls TRBD1, which cannot be checked without DNA. The CDR3 has 15 amino acids. Germline CDR1 SGHAT, CDR2 FQNNGV. The CDR3: CASSLLLGKGYEQYF.

The chain combines TRBV4-2 with TRBJ2-4; TCRdb names TRBD2, which stays unverified in the absence of DNA. The germline V gene has CDR1 LGHNA and CDR2 YNFKEQ. This CDR3 has 16 residues. CDR3: CASSLGLGGVENMQYF.

J is TRBJ1-1 and V is TRBV20-1; no DNA is available, so the TRBD1 call from TCRdb remains unchecked. The germline gives CDR1 DFQATT, CDR2 SNEGSKA (reference sequence). The CDR3 contains 15 residues. The CDR3 region is CSAYTGSWVNTEAFF.

The chain recombines TRBV5-6 with TRBJ1-5; TCRdb's D call, TRBD1, is unchecked because there is no DNA. CDR3 length: 14 residues. The germline CDR1 and CDR2 sequences are SGHDT and YYEEEE. The CDR3 loop reads CASSLRGTPQPQHF.

This sequence joins TRBV5-5 and TRBJ2-7; absent DNA, TCRdb's TRBD2 call cannot be checked. Germline CDR1 SGHKS, CDR2 YYEKEE (reference sequence). The CDR3 loop spans 15 amino acids. The CDR3 sequence: CASSSELALSYEQYF.

The chain uses TRBV19 and TRBJ2-3; TCRdb's D call, TRBD2, is unchecked because there is no DNA. CDR3 size: 14 residues. CDR1 is LNHDA, CDR2 SQIVND, per germline (reference sequence). CDR3 in amino acids: CASRGLAPGDTQYF.

The chain has TRBV28 and TRBJ2-2; lacking DNA, the TRBD1 call made by TCRdb goes unchecked. In germline, CDR1 is MDHEN, CDR2 SYDVKM. CDR3 length equals 15 residues. The CDR3 reads CASSLDRLLTGELFF. The complete variable domain, with remaining parts taken from reference TRBV28 and TRBJ2-2, reads DVKVTQSSRYLVKRTGEKVFLECVQDMDHENMFWYRQDPGLGLRLIYFSYDVKMKEKGDIPEGYSVSREKKERFSLILESASTNQTSMYLCASSLDRLLTGELFFGEGSRLTVL.

The rearrangement links TRBV6-2 or TRBV6-3 to TRBJ2-3; TCRdb picks TRBD2, but there is no DNA to check that call. CDR1 and CDR2 (germline): MNHEY, SVGEGT. The CDR3 covers 16 residues. The CDR3 loop is CASSNRLAGVQDTQYF.

This chain joins TRBV25-1 and TRBJ1-4. Germline V gives CDR1 MGHDK, CDR2 SYGVNS. CDR3 length: 16 residues. The CDR3 loop is CASSENVRGANEKLFF.

The chain carries TRBV24-1 and TRBJ2-2; lacking DNA, the TRBD2 call made by TCRdb goes unchecked. The CDR3 has 16 residues. The germline CDR1 and CDR2 sequences are KGHDR and SFDVKD. CDR3 region: CATSGDPPESTGELFF.

This sequence joins TRBV10-3 and TRBJ1-1. This CDR3 has 13 residues. Germline CDR1 is ENHRY and CDR2 is SYGVKD. The CDR3: CAIKLDRNTEAFF.

The chain joins TRBV10-3 to TRBJ2-1; the TCRdb D gene call, TRBD2, has no DNA to confirm it. CDR1 is ENHRY, CDR2 SYGVKD, per germline. The CDR3 is 12 amino acids. The CDR3 sequence: CAIRGLGDEQFF.

This chain links TRBV6-5 with TRBJ2-3; TCRdb's D call, TRBD2, is unchecked because there is no DNA. Germline V CDR1 and CDR2: MNHEY, SVGAGI. The CDR3 totals 18 residues. CDR3 protein: CASSSTSFLSGGAGTQYF.

J is TRBJ2-5 and V is TRBV12-3 or TRBV12-4. This CDR3 contains 13 residues. CDR3 protein: CASSLAESRNQYF.

The chain carries TRBV4-1 and TRBJ2-2; TCRdb picks TRBD1, but there is no DNA to check that call. CDR1 is MGHRA, CDR2 YSYEKL, per germline. The CDR3 length is 17 residues. Here the CDR3 reads CASSQELLGGGTGELFF.

This chain connects TRBV7-3 to TRBJ1-6. This CDR3 spans 14 amino acids. Germline V gene lookup returns CDR1 SGHTA and CDR2 FQGTGA. The CDR3 loop reads CAIRPGRDNSPLHF.